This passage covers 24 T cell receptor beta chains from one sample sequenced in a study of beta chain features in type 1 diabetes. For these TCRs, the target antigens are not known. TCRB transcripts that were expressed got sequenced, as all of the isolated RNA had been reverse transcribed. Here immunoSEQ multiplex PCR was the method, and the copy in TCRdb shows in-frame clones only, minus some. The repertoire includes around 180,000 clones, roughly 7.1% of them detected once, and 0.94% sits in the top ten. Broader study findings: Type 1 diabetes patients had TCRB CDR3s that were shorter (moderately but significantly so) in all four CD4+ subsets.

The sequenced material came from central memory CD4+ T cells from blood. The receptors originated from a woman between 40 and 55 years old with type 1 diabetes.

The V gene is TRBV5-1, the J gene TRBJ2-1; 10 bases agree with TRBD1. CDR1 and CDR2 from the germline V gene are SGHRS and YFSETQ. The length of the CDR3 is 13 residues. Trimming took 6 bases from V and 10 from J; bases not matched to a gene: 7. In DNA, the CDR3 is TGCGCCAGCATCCAAGGGACAGGGGACGAGCAGTTCTTC. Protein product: CASIQGTGDEQFF.

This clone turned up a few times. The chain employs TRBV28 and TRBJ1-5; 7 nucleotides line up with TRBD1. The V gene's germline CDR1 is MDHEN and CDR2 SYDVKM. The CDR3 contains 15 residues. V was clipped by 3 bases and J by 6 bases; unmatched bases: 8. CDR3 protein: CASSFLQGDGQPQHF. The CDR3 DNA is TGTGCCAGCAGTTTCCTTCAGGGGGACGGTCAGCCCCAGCATTTT. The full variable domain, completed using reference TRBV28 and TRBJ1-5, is DVKVTQSSRYLVKRTGEKVFLECVQDMDHENMFWYRQDPGLGLRLIYFSYDVKMKEKGDIPEGYSVSREKKERFSLILESASTNQTSMYLCASSFLQGDGQPQHFGDGTRLSIL.

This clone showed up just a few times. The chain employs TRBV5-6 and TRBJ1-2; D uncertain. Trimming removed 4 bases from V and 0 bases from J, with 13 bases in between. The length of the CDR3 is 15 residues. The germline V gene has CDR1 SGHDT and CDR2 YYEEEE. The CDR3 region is CASSRPNGANYGYTF. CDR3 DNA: TGTGCCAGCAGCCGCCCGAACGGAGCTAACTATGGCTACACCTTC.

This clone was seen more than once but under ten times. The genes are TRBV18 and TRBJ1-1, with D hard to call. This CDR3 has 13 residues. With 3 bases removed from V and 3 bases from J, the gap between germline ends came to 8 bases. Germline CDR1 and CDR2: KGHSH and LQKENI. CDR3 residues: CASSPQEDTEAFF. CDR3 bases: TGTGCCAGCTCACCTCAGGAGGACACTGAAGCTTTCTTT. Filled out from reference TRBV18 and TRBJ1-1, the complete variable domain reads NAGVMQNPRHLVRRRGQEARLRCSPMKGHSHVYWYRQLPEEGLKFMVYLQKENIIDESGMPKERFSAEFPKEGPSILRIQQVVRGDSAAYFCASSPQEDTEAFFGQGTRLTVV.

CDR3 sequence (DNA): TGCGCCAGCAGCGCGGGACAGGGCAACACTGAAGCTTTCTTT. This sequence encodes CASSAGQGNTEAFF. The chain joins TRBV4-3 to TRBJ1-1; 9 bases agree with TRBD1. V lost 5 bases, J lost 2 bases, and 3 bases stayed unmatched. Germline V CDR1 and CDR2: LGHNA, YSLEER. The CDR3 spans 14 residues.

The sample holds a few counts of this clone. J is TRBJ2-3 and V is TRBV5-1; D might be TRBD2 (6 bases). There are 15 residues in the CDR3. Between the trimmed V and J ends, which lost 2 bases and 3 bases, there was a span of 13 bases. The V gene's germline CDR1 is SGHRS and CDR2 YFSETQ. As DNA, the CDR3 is TGCGCCAGCAGCTTCGGGAGAACCTCTACAGATACGCAGTATTTT. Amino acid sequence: CASSFGRTSTDTQYF.

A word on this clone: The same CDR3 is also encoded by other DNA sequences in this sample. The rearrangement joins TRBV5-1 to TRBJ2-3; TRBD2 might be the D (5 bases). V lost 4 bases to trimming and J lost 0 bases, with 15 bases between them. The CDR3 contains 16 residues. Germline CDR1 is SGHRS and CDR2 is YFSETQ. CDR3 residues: CASSVSGSASTDTQYF. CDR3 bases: TGCGCCAGCAGCGTGAGCGGTAGCGCCAGCACAGATACGCAGTATTTT. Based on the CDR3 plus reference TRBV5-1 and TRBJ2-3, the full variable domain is KAGVTQTPRYLIKTRGQQVTLSCSPISGHRSVSWYQQTPGQGLQFLFEYFSETQRNKGNFPGRFSGRQFSNSRSEMNVSTLELGDSALYLCASSVSGSASTDTQYFGPGTRLTVL.

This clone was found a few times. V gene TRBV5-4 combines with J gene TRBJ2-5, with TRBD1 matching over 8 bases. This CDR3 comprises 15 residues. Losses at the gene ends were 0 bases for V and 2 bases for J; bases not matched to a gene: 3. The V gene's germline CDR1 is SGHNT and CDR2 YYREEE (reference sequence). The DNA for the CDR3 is TGTGCCAGCAGCTTGGGGACAGGGAGTCAAGAGACCCAGTACTTC. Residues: CASSLGTGSQETQYF.

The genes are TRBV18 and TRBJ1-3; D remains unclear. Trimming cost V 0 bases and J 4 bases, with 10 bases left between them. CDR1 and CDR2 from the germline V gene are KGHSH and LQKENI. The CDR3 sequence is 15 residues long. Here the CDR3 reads CASSPPSMRGNTIYF. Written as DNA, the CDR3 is TGTGCCAGCTCACCACCGTCCATGAGGGGAAACACCATATATTTT.

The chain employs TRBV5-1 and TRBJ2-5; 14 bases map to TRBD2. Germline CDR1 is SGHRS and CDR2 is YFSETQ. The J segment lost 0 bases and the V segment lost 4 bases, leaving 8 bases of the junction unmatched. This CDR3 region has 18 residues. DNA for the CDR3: TGCGCCAGCAGCGAGGGGACTAGCGGGAGCTCGTACCAAGAGACCCAGTACTTC. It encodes CASSEGTSGSSYQETQYF.

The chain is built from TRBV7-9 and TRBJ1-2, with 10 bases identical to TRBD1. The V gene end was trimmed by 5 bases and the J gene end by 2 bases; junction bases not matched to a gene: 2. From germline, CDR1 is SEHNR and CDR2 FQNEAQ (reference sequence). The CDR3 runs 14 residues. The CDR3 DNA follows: TGTGCCAGCAGCACGACAGGGGGCAACTATGGCTACACCTTC. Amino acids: CASSTTGGNYGYTF. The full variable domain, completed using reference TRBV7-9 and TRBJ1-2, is DTGVSQNPRHKITKRGQNVTFRCDPISEHNRLYWYRQTLGQGPEFLTYFQNEAQLEKSRLLSDRFSAERPKGSFSTLEIQRTEQGDSAMYLCASSTTGGNYGYTFGSGTRLTVV.

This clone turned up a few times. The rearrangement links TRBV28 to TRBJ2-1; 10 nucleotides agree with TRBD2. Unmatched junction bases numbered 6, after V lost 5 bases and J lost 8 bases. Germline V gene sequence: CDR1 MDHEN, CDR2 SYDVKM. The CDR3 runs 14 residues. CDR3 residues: CASSLSGRTDEQFF. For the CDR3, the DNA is TGTGCCAGCAGTCTTAGCGGGAGGACCGATGAGCAGTTCTTC.

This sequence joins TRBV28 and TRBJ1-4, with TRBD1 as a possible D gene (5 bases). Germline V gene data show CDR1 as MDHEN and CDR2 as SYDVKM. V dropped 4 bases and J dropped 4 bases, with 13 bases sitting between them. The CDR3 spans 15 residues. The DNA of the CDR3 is TGTGCCAGCAGTTCGGCCGACAGAGTTAATGAAAAACTGTTTTTT. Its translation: CASSSADRVNEKLFF.

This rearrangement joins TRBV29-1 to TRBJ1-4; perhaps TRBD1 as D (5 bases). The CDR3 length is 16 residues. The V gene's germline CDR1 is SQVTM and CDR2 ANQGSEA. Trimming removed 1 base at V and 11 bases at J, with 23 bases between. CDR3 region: CSVEVWTGDREGKLFF. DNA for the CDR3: TGCAGCGTTGAAGTTTGGACGGGGGACCGCGAAGGGAAACTGTTTTTT.

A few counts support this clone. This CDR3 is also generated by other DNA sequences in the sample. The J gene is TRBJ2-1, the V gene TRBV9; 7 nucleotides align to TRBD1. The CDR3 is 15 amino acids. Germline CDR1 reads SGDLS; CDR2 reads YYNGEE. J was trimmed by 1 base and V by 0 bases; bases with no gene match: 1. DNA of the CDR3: TGTGCCAGCAGCGTAGCAGGGGGTTCCTACAATGAGCAGTTCTTC. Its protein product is CASSVAGGSYNEQFF.

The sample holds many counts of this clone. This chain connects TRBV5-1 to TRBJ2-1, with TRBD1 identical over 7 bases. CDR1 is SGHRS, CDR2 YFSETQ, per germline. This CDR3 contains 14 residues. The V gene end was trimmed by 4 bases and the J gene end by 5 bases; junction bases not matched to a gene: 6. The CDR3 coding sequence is TGCGCCAGCAGCGGAACAGGGGTCAACAATGAGCAGTTCTTC. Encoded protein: CASSGTGVNNEQFF.

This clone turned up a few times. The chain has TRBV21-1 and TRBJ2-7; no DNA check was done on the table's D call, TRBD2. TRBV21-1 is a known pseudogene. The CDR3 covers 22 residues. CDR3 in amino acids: CASSNSAWVREGLIRSSYEQYF. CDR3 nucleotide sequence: TGTGCCAGCAGCAATTCCGCCTGGGTGCGGGAGGGCCTTATTCGGAGCTCCTACGAGCAGTACTTC.

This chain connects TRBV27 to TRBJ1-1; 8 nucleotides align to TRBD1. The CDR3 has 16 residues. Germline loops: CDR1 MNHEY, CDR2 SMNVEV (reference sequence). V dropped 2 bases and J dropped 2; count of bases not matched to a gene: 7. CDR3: CASSLMAGGLNTEAFF. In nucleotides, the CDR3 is TGTGCCAGCAGTTTAATGGCAGGGGGCCTTAACACTGAAGCTTTCTTT.

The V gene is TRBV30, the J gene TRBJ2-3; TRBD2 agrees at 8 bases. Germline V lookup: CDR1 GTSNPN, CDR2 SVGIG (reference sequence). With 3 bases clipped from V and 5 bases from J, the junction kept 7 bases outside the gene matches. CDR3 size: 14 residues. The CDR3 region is CAWRGLAPGDTQYF. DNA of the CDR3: TGTGCCTGGAGAGGACTAGCTCCTGGAGATACGCAGTATTTT.

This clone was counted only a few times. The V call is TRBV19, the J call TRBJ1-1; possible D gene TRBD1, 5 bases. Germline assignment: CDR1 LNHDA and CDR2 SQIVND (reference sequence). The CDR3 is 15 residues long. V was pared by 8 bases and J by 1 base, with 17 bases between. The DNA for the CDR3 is TGTGCCAGTGTTTCTCCCTTTACAGGGAACACTGAAGCTTTCTTT. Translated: CASVSPFTGNTEAFF.

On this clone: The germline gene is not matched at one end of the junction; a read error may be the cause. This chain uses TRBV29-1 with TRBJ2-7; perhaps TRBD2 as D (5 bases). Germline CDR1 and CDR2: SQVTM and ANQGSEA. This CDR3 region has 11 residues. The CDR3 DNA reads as TGCAGCGCTGAAAGGGAGTACGAGCAGTACTTC. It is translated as CSAEREYEQYF.

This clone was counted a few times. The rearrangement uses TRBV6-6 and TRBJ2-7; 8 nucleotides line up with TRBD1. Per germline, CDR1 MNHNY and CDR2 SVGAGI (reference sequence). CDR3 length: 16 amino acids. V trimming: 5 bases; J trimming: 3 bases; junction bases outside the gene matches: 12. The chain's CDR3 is CASSRAGQGVNYEQYF. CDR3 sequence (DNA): TGTGCCAGCAGTCGCGCCGGACAGGGAGTTAACTACGAGCAGTACTTC.

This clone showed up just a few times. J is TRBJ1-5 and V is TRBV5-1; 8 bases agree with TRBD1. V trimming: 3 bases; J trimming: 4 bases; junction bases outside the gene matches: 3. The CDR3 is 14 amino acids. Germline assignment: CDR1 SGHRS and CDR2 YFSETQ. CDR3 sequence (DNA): TGCGCCAGCAGCTCGGGGACAGGTAATCAGCCCCAGCATTTT. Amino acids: CASSSGTGNQPQHF.

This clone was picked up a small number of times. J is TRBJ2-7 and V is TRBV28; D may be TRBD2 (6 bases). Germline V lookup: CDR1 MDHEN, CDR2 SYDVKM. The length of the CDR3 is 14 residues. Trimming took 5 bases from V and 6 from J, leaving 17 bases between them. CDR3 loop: CASSVSGRGFEQYF. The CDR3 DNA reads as TGTGCCAGCAGTGTCTCGGGACGGGGGTTCGAGCAGTACTTC.